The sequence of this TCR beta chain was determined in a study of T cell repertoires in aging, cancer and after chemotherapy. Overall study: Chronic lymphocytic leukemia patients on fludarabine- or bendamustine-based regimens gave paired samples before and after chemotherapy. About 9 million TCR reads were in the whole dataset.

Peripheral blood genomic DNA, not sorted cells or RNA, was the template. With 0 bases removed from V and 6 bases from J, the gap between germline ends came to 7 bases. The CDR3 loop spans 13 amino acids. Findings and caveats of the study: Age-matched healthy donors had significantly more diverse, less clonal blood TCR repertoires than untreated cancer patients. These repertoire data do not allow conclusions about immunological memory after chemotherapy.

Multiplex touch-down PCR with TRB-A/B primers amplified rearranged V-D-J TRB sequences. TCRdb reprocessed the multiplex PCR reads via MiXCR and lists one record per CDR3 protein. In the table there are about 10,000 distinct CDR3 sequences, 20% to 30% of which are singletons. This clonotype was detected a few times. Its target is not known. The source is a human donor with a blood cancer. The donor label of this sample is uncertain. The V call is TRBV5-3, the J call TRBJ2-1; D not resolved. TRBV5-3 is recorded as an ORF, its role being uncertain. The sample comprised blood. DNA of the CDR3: TGTGCCAGAAGCTTGGACGAGCGCAATGAGCAGTTCTTC. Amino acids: CARSLDERNEQFF.